The rows below give T cell receptor beta chains drawn from one sample of a study of cytomegalovirus exposure and HLA in healthy donors. Assay: immunoSEQ multiplex PCR; the TCRdb copy retains only in-frame clones and omits some. Of tens of thousands of clones listed, about two thirds are singletons. The sequencing sample was made of PBMCs. The receptors derive from a young man in good health and CMV-seropositive. CDR3s include the opening cysteine and the closing phenylalanine or tryptophan. The order of the fields is J gene, V gene, clone size, D gene, CDR3 DNA, CDR3 protein. A D gene is named only where the DNA matches it firmly. The listing skips clone size in some rows; elsewhere it reads once, few, many or a size class.

J gene: TRBJ1-5; V gene: TRBV27; clone size: few; D gene: .; CDR3 DNA: TGTGCCAGCAGTTCCTCGGGGTATAGCAATCAGCCCCAGCATTTT; CDR3 protein: CASSSSGYSNQPQHF
J gene: TRBJ1-1; V gene: TRBV5-6; clone size: few; D gene: .; CDR3 DNA: TGTGCCAGCAGCTCCATAACAGTAACTGAAGCTTTCTTT; CDR3 protein: CASSSITVTEAFF
J gene: TRBJ1-1; V gene: TRBV29-1; clone size: .; D gene: .; CDR3 DNA: TGCAGCGCCCTACAGGGTTGGGACACTGAAGCTTTCTTT; CDR3 protein: CSALQGWDTEAFF
J gene: TRBJ2-1; V gene: TRBV7-9; clone size: .; D gene: TRBD2; CDR3 DNA: TGTGCCAGCAGCTTAGCGTCGGGAGGGTCTAGCAATGAGCAGTTCTTC; CDR3 protein: CASSLASGGSSNEQFF
J gene: TRBJ2-7; V gene: TRBV11-2; clone size: .; D gene: TRBD1; CDR3 DNA: TGTGCCAGCAGCCAGGACAGGGCAAGTTACGAGCAGTACTTC; CDR3 protein: CASSQDRASYEQYF
J gene: TRBJ2-1; V gene: TRBV6-5; clone size: .; D gene: TRBD2; CDR3 DNA: TGTGCCAGCAGGGGACTAGCGGGGGATGAGCAGTTCTTC; CDR3 protein: CASRGLAGDEQFF
J gene: TRBJ2-7; V gene: TRBV7-2; clone size: .; D gene: TRBD2; CDR3 DNA: TGTGCCAGCAGCCAGTTGGCAGCGGGAGCTGGGGAGCAGTACTTC; CDR3 protein: CASSQLAAGAGEQYF
J gene: TRBJ2-5; V gene: TRBV11-3; clone size: few; D gene: TRBD1; CDR3 DNA: TGTGCCAGCAGCCACAGGGGGACGGAGACCCAGTACTTC; CDR3 protein: CASSHRGTETQYF
J gene: TRBJ1-1; V gene: TRBV27; clone size: medium-sized; D gene: .; CDR3 DNA: TGTGCCAACGCTAGGACAGTCTCGAACACTGAAGCTTTCTTT; CDR3 protein: CANARTVSNTEAFF
J gene: TRBJ2-2; V gene: TRBV19; clone size: .; D gene: TRBD1; CDR3 DNA: TGTGCCAGTAGTAACCGGGACAGGGACCGCGGGGAGCTGTTTTTT; CDR3 protein: CASSNRDRDRGELFF
J gene: TRBJ2-5; V gene: TRBV6-5; clone size: .; D gene: .; CDR3 DNA: TGTGCCAGCAGCCTCGGAGGGCCAGGCGGGACCCAGTACTTC; CDR3 protein: CASSLGGPGGTQYF
J gene: TRBJ2-7; V gene: TRBV4-1; clone size: .; D gene: .; CDR3 DNA: TGCGCCAGCAGCCGACAGGCGACAGCAGACTACGAGCAGTACTTC; CDR3 protein: CASSRQATADYEQYF
J gene: TRBJ1-1; V gene: TRBV7-9; clone size: .; D gene: .; CDR3 DNA: TGTGCCAGCAGCTTAGCGGGTTGGCCGACACTGAAAGCTTTCTTT; CDR3 protein: CASSLAGWPTLKAFF
J gene: TRBJ2-3; V gene: TRBV2; clone size: .; D gene: .; CDR3 DNA: TGTGCCAGCAGCCGGGAATTCGGCACAGATACGCAGTATTTT; CDR3 protein: CASSREFGTDTQYF
J gene: TRBJ2-3; V gene: TRBV14; clone size: few; D gene: .; CDR3 DNA: TGTGCCAGCAGCCAAGATCCGGGAGTCCGCACAGATACGCAGTATTTT; CDR3 protein: CASSQDPGVRTDTQYF
J gene: TRBJ2-5; V gene: TRBV7-9; clone size: .; D gene: TRBD2; CDR3 DNA: TGTGCCAGCAGCTTAGATGTGAGGCTAGCGGGAGGTCGGGAGACCCAGTACTTC; CDR3 protein: CASSLDVRLAGGRETQYF
J gene: TRBJ2-1; V gene: TRBV5-8; clone size: .; D gene: .; CDR3 DNA: TGTGCCAGCAGCACGGGACTTAGCTCCTACAATGAGCAGTTCTTC; CDR3 protein: CASSTGLSSYNEQFF
J gene: TRBJ2-5; V gene: TRBV13; clone size: .; D gene: .; CDR3 DNA: TGTGCCAGCAGCTCCGGTACGCAGACCCAGTACTTC; CDR3 protein: CASSSGTQTQYF
J gene: TRBJ1-1; V gene: TRBV2; clone size: few; D gene: TRBD1; CDR3 DNA: TGTGCCAGCAGGGAATCCGGGACAGGGCAAAGTGAAGCTTTCTTT; CDR3 protein: CASRESGTGQSEAFF
J gene: TRBJ2-7; V gene: TRBV6-6; clone size: .; D gene: TRBD1; CDR3 DNA: TGTGCCAGCAGATCCACGAACAGGGGCGACGGCTACGAGCAGTACTTC; CDR3 protein: CASRSTNRGDGYEQYF
J gene: TRBJ2-2; V gene: TRBV7-2; clone size: .; D gene: .; CDR3 DNA: TGTGCCAGCAGACAATGGGGGGACAACACCGGGGAGCTGTTTTTT; CDR3 protein: CASRQWGDNTGELFF
J gene: TRBJ1-1; V gene: TRBV27; clone size: few; D gene: TRBD1; CDR3 DNA: TGTGCCAGCAGGTCTCTGGACAGGGCCTCGAACACTGAAGCTTTCTTT; CDR3 protein: CASRSLDRASNTEAFF
J gene: TRBJ2-3; V gene: TRBV5-6; clone size: .; D gene: TRBD2; CDR3 DNA: TGTGCCAGCAGCTTGAGAAGCGGGGCCGGAGATACGCAGTATTTT; CDR3 protein: CASSLRSGAGDTQYF
J gene: TRBJ1-4; V gene: TRBV28; clone size: .; D gene: .; CDR3 DNA: TGTGCCAGCAGTTCCCCAGGGACTAATGAAAAACTGTTTTTT; CDR3 protein: CASSSPGTNEKLFF
J gene: TRBJ1-5; V gene: TRBV6-1; clone size: .; D gene: TRBD1; CDR3 DNA: TGTGCCAGCATTACAGGGGCCTTCGGTCAGCCCCAGCATTTT; CDR3 protein: CASITGAFGQPQHF
J gene: TRBJ1-2; V gene: TRBV7-2; clone size: few; D gene: .; CDR3 DNA: TGTGCCAGCAGCTTAGATTTCTTAGCTCTCAATGGCTACACCTTC; CDR3 protein: CASSLDFLALNGYTF
J gene: TRBJ2-3; V gene: TRBV6-1; clone size: once; D gene: TRBD1; CDR3 DNA: TGTGCCAGCAGTATCGACAGGGACCGCACAGATACGCAGTATTTT; CDR3 protein: CASSIDRDRTDTQYF
J gene: TRBJ2-6; V gene: TRBV5-1; clone size: few; D gene: .; CDR3 DNA: TGCGCCAGCACCGCGGTCTCTGGGGCCAACGTCCTGACTTTC; CDR3 protein: CASTAVSGANVLTF
J gene: TRBJ2-1; V gene: TRBV11-2; clone size: .; D gene: .; CDR3 DNA: TGTGCCAGCAGCTTAACTAGTGAGCAGTTCTTC; CDR3 protein: CASSLTSEQFF
J gene: TRBJ2-5; V gene: TRBV25-1; clone size: few; D gene: TRBD1; CDR3 DNA: TGTGCCAGCAGTGCACTCGGGACAGGGAGAGGGGAGACCCAGTACTTC; CDR3 protein: CASSALGTGRGETQYF
J gene: TRBJ2-7; V gene: TRBV4-1; clone size: .; D gene: .; CDR3 DNA: TGCGCCAGCAGCCAAGATCTAACCCCAGGGGCCTACGAGCAGTACTTC; CDR3 protein: CASSQDLTPGAYEQYF
J gene: TRBJ1-4; V gene: TRBV30; clone size: .; D gene: TRBD1; CDR3 DNA: TGTGCCTGCCCAAGACAGGGGCGGGAAAAACTGTTTTTT; CDR3 protein: CACPRQGREKLFF
J gene: TRBJ2-3; V gene: TRBV2; clone size: .; D gene: .; CDR3 DNA: TGTGCCAGCAGTGACTCTGGCCTGGACTCTTTTACGCAGTATTTT; CDR3 protein: CASSDSGLDSFTQYF
J gene: TRBJ2-3; V gene: TRBV11-2; clone size: few; D gene: .; CDR3 DNA: TGTGCCAGCAGCTGGGGAGGGGGTCCAGATACGCAGTATTTT; CDR3 protein: CASSWGGGPDTQYF
J gene: TRBJ2-7; V gene: TRBV2; clone size: few; D gene: .; CDR3 DNA: TGTGCCAGCCGGGACACCCGCTACGAGCAGTACTTC; CDR3 protein: CASRDTRYEQYF
J gene: TRBJ2-7; V gene: TRBV27; clone size: .; D gene: TRBD1; CDR3 DNA: TGTGCCAGCAGTGGCAGGGGGAACTACGAGCAGTACTTC; CDR3 protein: CASSGRGNYEQYF
J gene: TRBJ2-3; V gene: TRBV5-8; clone size: .; D gene: TRBD2; CDR3 DNA: TGTGCCAGCAGCTTGAAATTTGCTAGCGGGAGAGTTTCTACAGATACGCAGTATTTT; CDR3 protein: CASSLKFASGRVSTDTQYF
J gene: TRBJ2-3; V gene: TRBV27; clone size: .; D gene: .; CDR3 DNA: TGTGCCAGCAGCCGGATTCGGGATCCAACAGATACGCAGTATTTT; CDR3 protein: CASSRIRDPTDTQYF
J gene: TRBJ2-7; V gene: TRBV6-5; clone size: .; D gene: TRBD2; CDR3 DNA: TGTGCCAGCAGTTACTCCCAGTTTAGCGGGAACTACGAGCAGTACTTC; CDR3 protein: CASSYSQFSGNYEQYF
J gene: TRBJ2-2; V gene: TRBV5-4; clone size: .; D gene: TRBD2; CDR3 DNA: TGTGCCAGCAGCTTTAGGGCGGGGGGGCCTCGGCCCACCGGGGAGCTGTTTTTT; CDR3 protein: CASSFRAGGPRPTGELFF